Below, 8 T cell receptor beta chains from the same sample are listed, as sequenced in a study of shared T cell receptors in the human thymus. Here immunoSEQ multiplex PCR was the method, and the copy in TCRdb shows in-frame clones only, minus some. Among about 660,000 clones listed, 88% were seen once. The data also belong to a second study, concerning human thymus T cells.

The sequencing sample was made of thymocytes. The origin of the receptors is a boy younger than two with a congenital heart defect.

The V and J genes are TRBV5-1 and TRBJ2-3; TRBD2 aligns across 12 bases. This CDR3 has 23 residues. Germline values: CDR1 SGHRS, CDR2 YFSETQ. V gave up 0 bases and J gave up 3 bases; unmatched junction bases: 23. CDR3 sequence reads: CASSLAHRGERLAGEGGTDTQYF. As DNA, the CDR3 is TGCGCCAGCAGCTTGGCCCACAGGGGGGAAAGACTAGCGGGAGAGGGGGGTACAGATACGCAGTATTTT.

The chain couples TRBV28 to TRBJ2-7; TRBD2 matches 8 bases. Germline CDR1 is MDHEN and CDR2 is SYDVKM. The junction had 10 bases not matched to a gene; V was cut back by 0 bases and J by 0 bases. The CDR3 is 18 residues long. This CDR3 is CASSLCFRREGGSYEQYF. The CDR3 DNA reads as TGTGCCAGCAGTTTATGTTTCCGCCGGGAGGGGGGCTCCTACGAGCAGTACTTC.

V is TRBV4-1 and J is TRBJ2-1; D might be TRBD1 (6 bases). The CDR3 loop spans 13 amino acids. Trimming took off 1 base at V and 8 bases at J, with 9 bases between the two ends. CDR1 is MGHRA, CDR2 YSYEKL, per germline. Written as DNA, the CDR3 is TGCGCCAGCAGCCAAGGCAGGGGCTATGAGCAGTTCTTC. Translated, it gives CASSQGRGYEQFF.

V and J are TRBV6-5 and TRBJ2-1; the D gene is possibly TRBD2 (6 bases). Trimming took 0 bases from V and 6 from J, leaving 15 bases between them. This CDR3 contains 16 residues. CDR1 is MNHEY and CDR2 is SVGAGI in the germline V gene. The CDR3 DNA reads as TGTGCCAGCAGTTACTCGATAGGAGGGCCGACCAATGAGCAGTTCTTC. This gives the protein CASSYSIGGPTNEQFF.

This clone was seen a single time. The genes are TRBV6-1 and TRBJ1-2; tentative D call: TRBD1 (6 bases). This CDR3 region has 13 residues. V was cut by 6 bases and J by 2 bases, with 10 bases left in between. Per the germline V gene, CDR1 is MNHNS and CDR2 is SASEGT. This CDR3 is CASSPGENYGYTF. CDR3 in DNA: TGTGCCAGCAGCCCAGGGGAGAACTATGGCTACACCTTC.

A note on this clone: A read error may account for a junction end that differs from germline. Other nucleotide sequences from this sample produce the same CDR3. This chain uses TRBV4-3 with TRBJ2-1; tentative D call: TRBD2 (6 bases). Germline CDR1 is LGHNA and CDR2 is YSLEER. The CDR3 contains 15 residues. The CDR3 spells CASSQDTGAYNEQFF. The CDR3 nucleotides read TGCGCCAGCAGCCAAGACACGGGAGCCTACAACGAGCAGTTCTTC.

J is TRBJ2-1 and V is TRBV29-1, with 8 bases fitting TRBD2. The CDR3 is 16 residues long. Germline lookup yields CDR1 SQVTM and CDR2 ANQGSEA. Trimming removed 0 bases from V and 4 bases from J; junction bases left unmatched: 8. This chain's CDR3 is CSVEDHGTSGYNEQFF. The DNA for the CDR3 is TGCAGCGTTGAAGATCATGGAACTAGCGGTTACAATGAGCAGTTCTTC.

The gene calls are TRBV11-2 and TRBJ2-5; tentatively, D is TRBD1 (6 bases). V lost 0 bases, J lost 3 bases, and 14 bases lay in between. CDR1 and CDR2 from the germline V gene are SGHAT and FQNNGV. CDR3 length: 16 residues. The CDR3 spells CASSLEGASFEETQYF. The CDR3 bases are TGTGCCAGCAGCTTAGAGGGGGCAAGTTTCGAAGAGACCCAGTACTTC.